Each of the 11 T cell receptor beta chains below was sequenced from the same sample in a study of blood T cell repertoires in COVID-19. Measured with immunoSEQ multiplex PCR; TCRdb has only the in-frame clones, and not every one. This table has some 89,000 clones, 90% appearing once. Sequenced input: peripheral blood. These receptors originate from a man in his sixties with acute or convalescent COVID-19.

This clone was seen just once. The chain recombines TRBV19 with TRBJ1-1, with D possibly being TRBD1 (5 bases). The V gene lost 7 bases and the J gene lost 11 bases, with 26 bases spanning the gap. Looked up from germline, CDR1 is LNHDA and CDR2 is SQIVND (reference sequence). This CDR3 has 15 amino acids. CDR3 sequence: CASTRGDLQLLEAFF. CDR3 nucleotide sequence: TGTGCCAGTACCCGCGGGGACCTCCAATTGTTAGAGGCTTTCTTT.

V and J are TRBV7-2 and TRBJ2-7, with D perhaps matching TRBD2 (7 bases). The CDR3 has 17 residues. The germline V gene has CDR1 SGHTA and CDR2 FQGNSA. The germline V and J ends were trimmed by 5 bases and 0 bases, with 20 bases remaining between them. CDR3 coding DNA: TGTGCCAGCAGCCTCCCCGGGGGGCCACGCAGCTCCTACGAGCAGTACTTC. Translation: CASSLPGGPRSSYEQYF. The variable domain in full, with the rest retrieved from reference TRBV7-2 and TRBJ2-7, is GAGVSQSPSNKVTEKGKDVELRCDPISGHTALYWYRQSLGQGLEFLIYFQGNSAPDKSGLPSDRFSAERTGGSVSTLTIQRTQQEDSAVYLCASSLPGGPRSSYEQYFGPGTRLTVT.

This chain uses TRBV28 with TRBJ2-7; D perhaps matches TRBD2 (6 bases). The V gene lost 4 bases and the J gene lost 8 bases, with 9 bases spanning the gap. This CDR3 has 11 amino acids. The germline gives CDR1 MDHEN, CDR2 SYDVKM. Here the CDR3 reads CASSWGDQQYF. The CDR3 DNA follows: TGTGCCAGCAGTTGGGGGGATCAGCAGTACTTC. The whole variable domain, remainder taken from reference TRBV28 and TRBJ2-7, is DVKVTQSSRYLVKRTGEKVFLECVQDMDHENMFWYRQDPGLGLRLIYFSYDVKMKEKGDIPEGYSVSREKKERFSLILESASTNQTSMYLCASSWGDQQYFGPGTRLTVT.

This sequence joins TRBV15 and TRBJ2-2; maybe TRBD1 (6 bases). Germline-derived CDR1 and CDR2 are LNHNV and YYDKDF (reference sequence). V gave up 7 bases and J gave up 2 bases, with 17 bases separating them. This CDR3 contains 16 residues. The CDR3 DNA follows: TGTGCCACCAAGACGGGGCAGGGGACCAACACCGGGGAGCTGTTTTTT. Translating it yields CATKTGQGTNTGELFF.

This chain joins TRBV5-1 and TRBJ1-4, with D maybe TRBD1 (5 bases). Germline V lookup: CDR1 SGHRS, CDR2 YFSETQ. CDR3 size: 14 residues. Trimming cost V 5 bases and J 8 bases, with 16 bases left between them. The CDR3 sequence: CASSPDRPDEKLFF. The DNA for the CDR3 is TGCGCCAGCAGTCCTGACAGACCGGACGAAAAACTGTTTTTT.

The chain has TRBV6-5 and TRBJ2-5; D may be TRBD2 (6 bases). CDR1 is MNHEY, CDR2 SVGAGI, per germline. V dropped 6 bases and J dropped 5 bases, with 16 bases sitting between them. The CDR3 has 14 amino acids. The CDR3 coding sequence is TGTGCCAGCAGAAGGGACTTCACGGGGGAGACCCAGTACTTC. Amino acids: CASRRDFTGETQYF.

DNA of the CDR3: TGTGCCAGTAGAGAGCCGACGGCAGCAGGGTATGGCTACACCTTC. Residues: CASREPTAAGYGYTF. This chain joins TRBV19 and TRBJ1-2, with a weak D call TRBD1 (5 bases). The CDR3 runs 15 residues. With 6 bases removed from V and 5 bases from J, the gap between germline ends came to 19 bases. Per the germline V gene, CDR1 is LNHDA and CDR2 is SQIVND (reference sequence).

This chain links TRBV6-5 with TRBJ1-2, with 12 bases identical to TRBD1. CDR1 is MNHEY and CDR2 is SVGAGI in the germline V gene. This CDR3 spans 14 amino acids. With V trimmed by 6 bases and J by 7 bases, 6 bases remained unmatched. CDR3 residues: CASREGQGATGYTF. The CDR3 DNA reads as TGTGCCAGCAGGGAGGGACAGGGGGCGACTGGCTACACCTTC.

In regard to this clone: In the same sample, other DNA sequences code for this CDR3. CDR3 DNA sequence: TGTGCCAGCAGCTTAGAGACAGATTATGGCTACACCTTC. It is translated as CASSLETDYGYTF. V and J are TRBV11-1 and TRBJ1-2; possibly TRBD1 for D (5 bases). The CDR3 consists of 13 residues. The V end lost 1 base, the J end lost 5 bases, and 8 bases lay between the germline ends. Germline V CDR1 and CDR2: SGHAT, FQDESV (reference sequence).

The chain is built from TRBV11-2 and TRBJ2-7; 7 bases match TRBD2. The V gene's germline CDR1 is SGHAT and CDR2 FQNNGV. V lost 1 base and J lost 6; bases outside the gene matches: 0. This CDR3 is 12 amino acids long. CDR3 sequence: CASSLAGGEQYV. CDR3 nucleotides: TGTGCCAGCAGCTTAGCGGGGGGCGAGCAGTACGTC.

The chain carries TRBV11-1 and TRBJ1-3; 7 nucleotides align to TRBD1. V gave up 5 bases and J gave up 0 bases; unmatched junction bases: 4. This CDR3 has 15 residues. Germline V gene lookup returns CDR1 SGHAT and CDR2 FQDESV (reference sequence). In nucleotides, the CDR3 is TGTGCCAGCAGCACCGGGACAGCCTCTGGAAACACCATATATTTT. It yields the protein CASSTGTASGNTIYF. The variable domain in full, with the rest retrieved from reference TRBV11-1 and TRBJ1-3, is EAEVAQSPRYKITEKSQAVAFWCDPISGHATLYWYRQILGQGPELLVQFQDESVVDDSQLPKDRFSAERLKGVDSTLKIQPAELGDSAMYLCASSTGTASGNTIYFGEGSWLTVV.